This T cell receptor beta chain is drawn from a study of identical twins. Notes on the study in general: Within twin pairs, the out-of-frame alpha sequences they shared showed excess low generation probability. High-abundance cord blood beta clonotypes had fewer insertions; memory repertoires showed none. Zero-insertion findings could be partly confounded by invariant cells (MAIT and iNKT cells).

This CDR3 comprises 13 residues. V lost 6 bases and J lost 6; bases outside the gene matches: 8. This clonotype was counted between two and nine times. Its cognate antigen is unknown. Unique molecular identifiers were present on the cDNA, and a universal primer site came from template switching. TCRdb redid the calling of the 5' RACE reads with MiXCR, one entry per CDR3 protein. The data show approximately 700,000 distinct CDR3 sequences, less than 7% seen once. Sequences were obtained from naive T cells sorted from blood. This receptor was obtained from a man younger than 35 in good health. The chain couples TRBV12-3 or TRBV12-4 to TRBJ2-7; 7 positions match TRBD1. DNA for the CDR3: TGTGCCAGCAGCCCGACAGGGTTTGGCGAGCAGTACTTC. As protein: CASSPTGFGEQYF.